The present T cell receptor (beta chain) was sequenced within a study of T cell repertoires in cytomegalovirus infection. This clonotype was counted only a few times. Its antigen is undetermined. This CDR3 region has 15 residues. J was trimmed by 6 bases and V by 2 bases; bases with no gene match: 7. Germline CDR1 reads SEHNR; CDR2 reads FQNEAQ (reference sequence). TCRdb redid the calling of the reads with MiXCR, one entry per CDR3 protein. The sample lists about 180,000 distinct CDR3 sequences, 17% occurring once. The study, taken as a whole, reports: The study identified carriers of CMV plus the relevant HLA from cumulative public TCR beta family frequency.

The TCR comes from a human donor in good health (CMV status not recorded). Some clones in this sample may be carry-over from other donors' samples. Sequencing was carried out using CD8+ T cells from PBMCs. This chain connects TRBV7-9 to TRBJ2-1; TRBD1 matches at 7 bases. DNA for the CDR3: TGTGCCAGCAGCTTACTACAGGGGTTGTTCAATGAGCAGTTCTTC. Amino acids: CASSLLQGLFNEQFF.